This T cell receptor beta chain was captured by sequencing in a study of T cell responses to AZD1222 COVID-19 vaccine. Notes on the study in general: Clonal diversity was possibly underestimated, and white British individuals and females predominated among donors. None of the repertoires were sampled until the peak T cell response had passed. Reports say nearly half of spike-specific TCRs go after unmutated variant regions.

Pooling covered second doses at about 4 or about 12 weeks. Turning to this clone: Its target is not known.

The V gene's germline CDR1 is MDHEN and CDR2 SYDVKM. The CDR3 contains 16 residues. Trimming removed 6 bases from V and 6 bases from J, with 21 bases in between. The protocol was immunoSEQ multiplex PCR, while the TCRdb copy is restricted to in-frame clones and leaves out a portion. The sample gives about 100,000 clones, over 80% of which show up once; 8% to 10% is in the top ten. The sequence was obtained from an adult who received the AZD1222 COVID-19 vaccine. The rearrangement joins TRBV28 to TRBJ1-5; D gene unclear. Material: peripheral blood, obtained 28 days after the second AZD1222 dose. CDR3: CASRFISLGDGQPQHF. Written as DNA, the CDR3 is TGTGCCAGCAGGTTTATATCCCTCGGGGATGGTCAGCCCCAGCATTTT.